A single sample gave rise to the 8 T cell receptor beta chains below, sequenced in a study of blood T cell repertoires in COVID-19. The data were produced by immunoSEQ multiplex PCR, yet TCRdb's version contains in-frame clones alone and is incomplete. The sample records some 99,000 clones, about three quarters being singletons. The sample consisted of peripheral blood. The receptors stem from a human donor in a cohort sampled during active or convalescent COVID-19.

This chain joins TRBV7-2 and TRBJ1-3, with D possibly TRBD1 on 5 matching bases. The CDR3 is 13 residues long. Trimming took 6 bases from V and 4 from J, leaving 10 bases between them. Per germline, CDR1 SGHTA and CDR2 FQGNSA. The CDR3 region is CASSQGGGNTIYF. CDR3 DNA sequence: TGTGCCAGCAGTCAGGGTGGAGGAAACACCATATATTTT.

This clone was seen just once. The gene calls are TRBV4-1 and TRBJ2-1; 8 positions agree with TRBD2. Losses at the gene ends were 2 bases for V and 5 bases for J; bases not matched to a gene: 5. Germline CDR1 MGHRA, CDR2 YSYEKL. The length of the CDR3 is 15 residues. The chain's CDR3 is CASSQPGLGDNEQFF. The DNA for the CDR3 is TGCGCCAGCAGCCAACCGGGACTAGGGGACAATGAGCAGTTCTTC.

V gene TRBV27 combines with J gene TRBJ2-2; the match to TRBD2 covers 8 bases. The CDR3 totals 13 residues. The V gene's germline CDR1 is MNHEY and CDR2 SMNVEV (reference sequence). The V gene end was trimmed by 8 bases and the J gene end by 6 bases; junction bases not matched to a gene: 5. The CDR3 DNA is TGTGCCAGCTCACGGGGGGGCCCCGGGGAGCTGTTTTTT. Its protein product is CASSRGGPGELFF.

Remarks on this clone: A read error may produce the germline difference seen at one junction end. Other DNA sequences from this sample encode an identical CDR3 as well. The chain uses TRBV5-1 and TRBJ2-7, with TRBD1 matching 9 bases. The CDR3 extends over 15 amino acids. Germline V CDR1 and CDR2: SGHRS, YFSETQ. The CDR3 nucleotides are TGCGCCAGCAGCTTAGCCGGGACAGGGATCTACGAACAGTACTTC. It codes for CASSLAGTGIYEQYF.

The rearrangement joins TRBV5-1 to TRBJ2-2, with TRBD1 identical over 9 bases. Germline CDR1 SGHRS, CDR2 YFSETQ. J gave up 4 bases and V 4 bases, and 11 bases lay outside the gene matches. This CDR3 is built from 17 residues. The DNA for the CDR3 is TGCGCCAGCAGCAACCCGTCGGACAGGGGAGGCACCGGGGAGCTGTTTTTT. Amino acids: CASSNPSDRGGTGELFF. Combining the CDR3 with reference TRBV5-1 and TRBJ2-2 gives the whole variable domain KAGVTQTPRYLIKTRGQQVTLSCSPISGHRSVSWYQQTPGQGLQFLFEYFSETQRNKGNFPGRFSGRQFSNSRSEMNVSTLELGDSALYLCASSNPSDRGGTGELFFGEGSRLTVL.

The chain joins TRBV27 to TRBJ2-1; 8 bases fit TRBD2. The germline gives CDR1 MNHEY, CDR2 SMNVEV (reference sequence). The V segment lost 7 bases and the J segment 1 base; nucleotides outside the gene matches: 6. The CDR3 is made up of 15 amino acids. CDR3 nucleotide sequence: TGTGCCAGCAATAAAGTAGCGGGGTCCTACAATGAGCAGTTCTTC. Protein product: CASNKVAGSYNEQFF.

This chain joins TRBV19 and TRBJ1-1; 10 bases match TRBD1. Trimming took 6 bases from V and 6 from J; bases not matched to a gene: 10. The CDR3 is 15 amino acids. Germline V gene data show CDR1 as LNHDA and CDR2 as SQIVND (reference sequence). In DNA form, the CDR3 reads TGTGCCAGTAGGGGGACAGGGGATCTAGTCGCTGAAGCTTTCTTT. Protein: CASRGTGDLVAEAFF.

This chain joins TRBV27 and TRBJ2-7, with 11 nucleotides matching TRBD1. V dropped 1 base and J dropped 6; count of bases not matched to a gene: 5. Germline V gene data show CDR1 as MNHEY and CDR2 as SMNVEV (reference sequence). The CDR3 sequence is 15 residues long. DNA of the CDR3: TGTGCCAGCAGTTTATTGGACAGGGGGCTAAGCGAGCAGTACTTC. Protein sequence: CASSLLDRGLSEQYF.